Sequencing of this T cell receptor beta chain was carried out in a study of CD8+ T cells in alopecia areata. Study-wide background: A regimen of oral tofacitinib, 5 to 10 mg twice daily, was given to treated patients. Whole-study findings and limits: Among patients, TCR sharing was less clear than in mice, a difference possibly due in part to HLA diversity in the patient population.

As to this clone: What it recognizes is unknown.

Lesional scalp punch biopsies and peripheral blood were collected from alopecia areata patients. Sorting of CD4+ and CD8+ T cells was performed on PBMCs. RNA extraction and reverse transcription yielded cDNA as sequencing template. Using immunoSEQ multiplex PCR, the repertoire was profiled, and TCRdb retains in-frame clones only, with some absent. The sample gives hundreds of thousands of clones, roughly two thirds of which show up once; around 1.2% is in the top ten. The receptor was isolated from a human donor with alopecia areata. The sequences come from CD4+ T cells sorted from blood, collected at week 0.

The CDR3 loop reads CASSLFPGNGYTF. CDR3 bases: TGTGCCAGCAGCTTATTCCCCGGGAATGGCTACACCTTC. The chain uses TRBV7-2 and TRBJ1-2; no clear D gene. There are 13 residues in the CDR3. Germline V CDR1 and CDR2: SGHTA, FQGNSA. V dropped 2 bases and J dropped 6 bases, with 10 bases sitting between them.